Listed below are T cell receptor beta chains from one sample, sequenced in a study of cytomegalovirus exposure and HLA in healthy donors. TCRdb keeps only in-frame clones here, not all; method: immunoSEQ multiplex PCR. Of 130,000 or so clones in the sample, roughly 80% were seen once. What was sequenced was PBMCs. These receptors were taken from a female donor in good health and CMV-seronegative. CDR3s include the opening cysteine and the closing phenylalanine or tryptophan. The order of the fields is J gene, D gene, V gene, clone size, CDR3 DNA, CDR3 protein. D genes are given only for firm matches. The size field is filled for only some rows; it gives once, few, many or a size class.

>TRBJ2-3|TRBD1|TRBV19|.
TGTGCCAGTAGGACAGGGACCTTCACAGATACGCAGTATTTT
CASRTGTFTDTQYF
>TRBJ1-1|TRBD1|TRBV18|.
TGTGCCAGCTCACCCGGACAGGGGACTGAAGCTTTCTTT
CASSPGQGTEAFF
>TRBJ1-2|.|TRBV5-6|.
TGTGCCAGCAGCTTGGGGGCAGGGGACGGCTACACCTTC
CASSLGAGDGYTF
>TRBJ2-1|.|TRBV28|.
TGTGCCAGCACTTCAGTGTCCCCCAATGAGCAGTTCTTC
CASTSVSPNEQFF
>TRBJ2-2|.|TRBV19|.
TGTGCCAGTAGTAGCAGGGGAGGGACCGGGGAGCTGTTTTTT
CASSSRGGTGELFF
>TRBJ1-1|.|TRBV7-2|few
TGTGCCGACAAGCCCGACAGGTCGAACACTGAAGCTTTCTTT
CADKPDRSNTEAFF
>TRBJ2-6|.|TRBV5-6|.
TGTGCCAGCAGCTTGAAGAGGGGGGGGCTCGGCTCTGGGGCCAACGTCCTGACTTTC
CASSLKRGGLGSGANVLTF
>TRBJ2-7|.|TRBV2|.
TGTGCCAGCAGTGAATCTGGGGCCACTAACCTTTACGAGCAGTACTTC
CASSESGATNLYEQYF
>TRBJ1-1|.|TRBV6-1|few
TGTGCCAGCAGTGACTACGGCAGTCTAGTTGAAGCTTTCTTT
CASSDYGSLVEAFF
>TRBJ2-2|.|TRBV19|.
TGTGCCAGTAGCGTTCTGGAGGGGGCGGGCACCGGGGAGCTGTTTTTT
CASSVLEGAGTGELFF
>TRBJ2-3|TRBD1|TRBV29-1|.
TGCAGCGTTGGCACAGGGGTTATGGATACGCAGTATTTT
CSVGTGVMDTQYF
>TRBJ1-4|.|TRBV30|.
TGTGCCTGGAGTGTAAAACAGGTGCAGGGTAATGAAAAACTGTTTTTT
CAWSVKQVQGNEKLFF
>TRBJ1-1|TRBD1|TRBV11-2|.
TGTGCCAGCAGCCTTTACAGGGGGACTGAAGCTTTCTTT
CASSLYRGTEAFF
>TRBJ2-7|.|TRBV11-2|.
TGTGCCAGCAGCTTAGATCGGGGTTCCTCCTACGAGCAGTACTTC
CASSLDRGSSYEQYF
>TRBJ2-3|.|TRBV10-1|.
TGCGCCAGCAGTGAGGGGGGCCGGCTAGCGGTTAGCACAGATACGCAGTATTTT
CASSEGGRLAVSTDTQYF
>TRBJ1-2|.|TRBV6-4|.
TGTGCCAGCAGTGTATCCCCTAACTATGGCTACACCTTC
CASSVSPNYGYTF
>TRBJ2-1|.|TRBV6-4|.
TGTGCCAGCAGTGACGGCATCAATGAGCAGTTCTTC
CASSDGINEQFF
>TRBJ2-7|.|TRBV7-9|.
TGTGCCAGCAGCTCAACCTACGAGCAGTACTTC
CASSSTYEQYF
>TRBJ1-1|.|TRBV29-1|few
TGCAGCGTTCAGGCCATGAACACTGAAGCTTTCTTT
CSVQAMNTEAFF
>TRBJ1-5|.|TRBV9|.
TGTGCCAGCAGCGGGGGGGACTATAGCAATCAGCCCCAGCATTTT
CASSGGDYSNQPQHF
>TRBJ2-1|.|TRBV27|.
TGTGCCAGCAGTTCGGCCTACAATGAGCAGTTCTTC
CASSSAYNEQFF
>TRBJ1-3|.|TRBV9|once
TGTGCCAGCAGCGTCTCTCCCCTTGTAGCTGGAAACACCATATATTTT
CASSVSPLVAGNTIYF
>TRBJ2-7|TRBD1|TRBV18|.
TGTGCCAGCGAGGGACAGGGGGCTCCCTACGAGCAGTACTTC
CASEGQGAPYEQYF
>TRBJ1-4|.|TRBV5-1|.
TGCGCCAGCAGCTCACAGGGTACCAATGAAAAACTGTTTTTT
CASSSQGTNEKLFF
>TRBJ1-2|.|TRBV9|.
TGTGCCAGCAGCGCTTCTTTCGGGGGACGGGGAACCTATGGCTACACCTTC
CASSASFGGRGTYGYTF
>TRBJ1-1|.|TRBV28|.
TGTGCCAGCAGAAGGGCCAGGGCGGAGAACACTGAAGCTTTCTTT
CASRRARAENTEAFF
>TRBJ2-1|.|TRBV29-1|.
TGCAGCGTTGATCGGCAGGCCAATGAGCAGTTCTTC
CSVDRQANEQFF
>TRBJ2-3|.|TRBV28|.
TGTGCCAGCAGCTCACCGGGACTCCTCCCGGATACGCAGTATTTT
CASSSPGLLPDTQYF
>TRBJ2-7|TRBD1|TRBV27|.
TGTGCCAGCAGCTCGGGACAGGGTGCCTACGAGCAGTACTTC
CASSSGQGAYEQYF
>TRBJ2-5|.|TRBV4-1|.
TGCGCCAGCAGCCAAGATAGGGGTACGACGCAAGAGACCCAGTACTTC
CASSQDRGTTQETQYF
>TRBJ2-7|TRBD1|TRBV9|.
TGTGCCAGCAGCGTAGCTCCTTCGGGACAGGGCATCCACGAGCAGTACTTC
CASSVAPSGQGIHEQYF
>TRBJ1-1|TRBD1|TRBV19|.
TGTGCCAGTACCACGGGACAGGGGAATAGGGCTGAAGCTTTCTTT
CASTTGQGNRAEAFF
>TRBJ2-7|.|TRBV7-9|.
TGTGCCAGCAGCTTAGACGCGTACGAGCAGTACTTC
CASSLDAYEQYF
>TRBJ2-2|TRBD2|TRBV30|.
TGTGCCTGGAGCTTCGGGACTAGCGACACCGGGGAGCTGTTTTTT
CAWSFGTSDTGELFF
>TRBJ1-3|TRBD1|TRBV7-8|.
TGTGCCAGCAGCTTAGCGGGACAGGGGAAAGGAAACACCATATATTTT
CASSLAGQGKGNTIYF
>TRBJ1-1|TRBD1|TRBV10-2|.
TGCGCCAGCAAGCGGGACAGGGGAAAAGCTTTCTTT
CASKRDRGKAFF
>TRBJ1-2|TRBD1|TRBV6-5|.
TGTGCCAGCAGGCTTACAGGGGGTAGTGATGGCTACACCTTC
CASRLTGGSDGYTF
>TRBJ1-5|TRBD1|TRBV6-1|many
TGTGCCAGCAGGTTTGACAGGGTGGGTCAGCCCCAGCATTTT
CASRFDRVGQPQHF
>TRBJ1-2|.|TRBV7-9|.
TGTGCCAGCAGCTTAGGTGCGTCTAACTATGGCTACACCTTC
CASSLGASNYGYTF
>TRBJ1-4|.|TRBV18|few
TGTGCCAGCTCACCTGGAGCGGGGGAAGACGAAAAACTGTTTTTT
CASSPGAGEDEKLFF
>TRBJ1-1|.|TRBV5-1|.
TGCGCCAGCAGCTCTACGCCCCAAAGGGGACTTGAAGCTTTCTTT
CASSSTPQRGLEAFF
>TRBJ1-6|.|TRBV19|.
TGTGCCAGTAGTATGAGGGAGCAAGGACCACCCCTCCACTTT
CASSMREQGPPLHF
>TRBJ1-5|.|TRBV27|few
TGTGCCAGCAGTTCGGGTTTTGGAGGTCAGCCCCAGCATTTT
CASSSGFGGQPQHF
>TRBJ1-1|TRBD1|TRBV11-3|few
TGTGCCAGCAGTCGGACAGGGGACACTGAAGCTTTCTTT
CASSRTGDTEAFF
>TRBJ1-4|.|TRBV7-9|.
TGTGCCAGCAGGGACAGTTTAGAAAAACTGTTTTTT
CASRDSLEKLFF
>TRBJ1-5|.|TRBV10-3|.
TGTGCCATCAGTGAAGGGGGGGTGGAACAGCCCCAGCATTTT
CAISEGGVEQPQHF
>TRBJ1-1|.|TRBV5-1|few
TGCGCCAGCAGCTCGGGGTCGGCATTGAACACTGAAGCTTTCTTT
CASSSGSALNTEAFF
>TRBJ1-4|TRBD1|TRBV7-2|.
TGTGCCAGCAGCTCGCGACAGGGTGGGACTAATGAAAAACTGTTTTTT
CASSSRQGGTNEKLFF
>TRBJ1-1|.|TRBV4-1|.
TGCGCCAGCAGCCAAGCCGGGCGGGAGGAAGCTTTCTTT
CASSQAGREEAFF
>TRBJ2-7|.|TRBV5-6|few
TGTGCCAGCAGCTTAAAATTAGCAGGGTTTGCTGACGAGCAGTACTTC
CASSLKLAGFADEQYF
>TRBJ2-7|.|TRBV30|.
TGTGCCTGGGACAGGAGTTCCTACGAGCAGTACTTC
CAWDRSSYEQYF
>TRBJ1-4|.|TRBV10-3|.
TGTGCCATCAGTCCCTCCACAGGGTCCAATGAAAAACTGTTTTTT
CAISPSTGSNEKLFF
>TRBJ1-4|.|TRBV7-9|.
TGTGCCAGCAGCTTAGACAGGGTATTCACACCCAATGAAAAACTGTTTTTT
CASSLDRVFTPNEKLFF
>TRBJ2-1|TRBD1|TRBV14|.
TGTGCCAGCAGCCAAGTGGGACAGGGACATGAGCAGTTCTTC
CASSQVGQGHEQFF
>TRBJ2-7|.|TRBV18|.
TGTGCCAGCTCACCCGGGGGTATCTACGAGCAGTACTTC
CASSPGGIYEQYF